The 27 T cell receptor beta chains presented below share a single source sample, sequenced in a study of shared clonotypes between healthy human individuals. Assay used: immunoSEQ multiplex PCR; TCRdb lists only in-frame clones, some missing. The table lists more than 400,000 clones, around 95% of them singletons. Sample: naive CD4+ T cells sorted from blood. Subset denoted: CD45RA+ positively selected. The receptors shown here come from a woman between 25 and 40 years old in good health.

This chain connects TRBV7-2 to TRBJ1-3; 7 bases agree with TRBD1. V trimming: 6 bases; J trimming: 0 bases; junction bases outside the gene matches: 17. The CDR3 is made up of 19 amino acids. Germline loops: CDR1 SGHTA, CDR2 FQGNSA. In DNA, the CDR3 is TGTGCCAGCAGTCTCGTACCGATTGGGACAGCTTTCTCTGGAAACACCATATATTTT. Protein: CASSLVPIGTAFSGNTIYF.

The chain employs TRBV2 and TRBJ2-1; weak D call: TRBD1 (6 bases). The CDR3 has 12 residues. Looked up from germline, CDR1 is SNHLY and CDR2 is FYNNEI. V was trimmed by 7 bases and J by 7 bases, leaving 11 bases between them. In DNA, the CDR3 is TGTGCCAGCACCGAGGGGGATAATGAGCAGTTCTTC. As protein: CASTEGDNEQFF.

The rearrangement joins TRBV28 to TRBJ1-4, with unresolved D. CDR3 length equals 18 residues. Germline-derived CDR1 and CDR2 are MDHEN and SYDVKM. Trimming took off 6 bases at V and 0 bases at J, with 20 bases between the two ends. CDR3 protein: CASRPPGRGQPTNEKLFF. CDR3 bases: TGTGCCAGCAGACCCCCGGGGAGAGGTCAGCCAACTAATGAAAAACTGTTTTTT.

The rearrangement joins TRBV18 to TRBJ1-1, with unresolved D. Germline CDR1 reads KGHSH; CDR2 reads LQKENI. The CDR3 covers 17 residues. Between the trimmed V and J ends, which lost 1 base and 0 bases, there was a span of 15 bases. The CDR3 sequence: CASSPLMEQSMNTEAFF. Here the CDR3 DNA reads TGTGCCAGCTCACCACTGATGGAACAGAGCATGAACACTGAAGCTTTCTTT.

The J gene is TRBJ1-1, the V gene TRBV10-1; D gene ambiguous. Germline-derived CDR1 and CDR2 are WNHNN and SYGVQD (reference sequence). This CDR3 comprises 16 residues. Trimming pared 6 bases from V and 1 base from J, leaving 18 bases between. In DNA, the CDR3 is TGCGCCAGCAGCACCCTGCTATGGTCGGCGAACACTGAAGCTTTCTTT. Protein: CASSTLLWSANTEAFF.

The chain links TRBV23-1 to TRBJ1-1; 11 nucleotides agree with TRBD1. TRBV23-1 falls under the ORF class, with uncertain function. CDR3 size: 19 residues. J was trimmed by 4 bases and V by 1 base; bases with no gene match: 14. The CDR3 loop reads CASSQFGRDRGFGCTEAFF. In DNA form, the CDR3 reads TGCGCCAGCAGTCAATTCGGGCGGGACAGGGGGTTTGGTTGCACTGAAGCTTTCTTT.

The chain couples TRBV10-3 to TRBJ2-7; 8 bases line up with TRBD2. CDR1 is ENHRY, CDR2 SYGVKD, per germline. V dropped 4 bases and J dropped 4; count of bases not matched to a gene: 9. The CDR3 covers 15 residues. CDR3 region: CAISVSGSFIYEQYF. DNA of the CDR3: TGTGCCATCAGTGTAAGCGGGAGTTTCATATACGAGCAGTACTTC.

The chain carries TRBV2 and TRBJ1-5; TRBD1 might be the D (6 bases). This CDR3 contains 15 residues. Trimming took off 2 bases at V and 6 bases at J, with 14 bases between the two ends. In germline, CDR1 is SNHLY, CDR2 FYNNEI. The CDR3 loop is CASSELEGDTQPQHF. CDR3 sequence (DNA): TGTGCCAGCAGTGAACTGGAGGGGGACACTCAGCCCCAGCATTTT.

The genes are TRBV6-1 and TRBJ2-1; 9 nucleotides match TRBD2. The CDR3 runs to 14 residues. V lost 9 bases and J lost 4; bases outside the gene matches: 7. Germline V gene lookup returns CDR1 MNHNS and CDR2 SASEGT. For the CDR3, the DNA is TGTGCCAGGGGGGCGGGAGGGGGTTACAATGAGCAGTTCTTC. Encoded protein: CARGAGGGYNEQFF.

The rearrangement links TRBV6-5 to TRBJ2-6, with 9 nucleotides matching TRBD1. This CDR3 spans 15 amino acids. Germline trimming cut 6 bases from V and 4 bases from J; bases unmatched to any gene: 4. Germline V gene data show CDR1 as MNHEY and CDR2 as SVGAGI. Written as DNA, the CDR3 is TGTGCCAGCAGCTACAGGGGGCTGGGGGCCAACGTCCTGACTTTC. The encoded protein is CASSYRGLGANVLTF.

V and J are TRBV5-7 and TRBJ1-2, with unresolved D. TRBV5-7 is filed as an ORF, its function uncertain. The CDR3 covers 12 residues. The V end lost 2 bases, the J end lost 7 bases, and 9 bases lay between the germline ends. The CDR3: CASSFLAIGYTF. The CDR3 bases are TGTGCCAGCAGCTTTTTAGCGATTGGCTACACCTTC.

This chain connects TRBV28 to TRBJ1-5; D remains ambiguous. Germline V gene sequence: CDR1 MDHEN, CDR2 SYDVKM. The length of the CDR3 is 14 residues. V gave up 11 bases and J gave up 4 bases, with 18 bases separating them. CDR3 in amino acids: CAAAQHTPNQPQHF. Written as DNA, the CDR3 is TGTGCCGCGGCCCAGCACACTCCTAATCAGCCCCAGCATTTT.

The chain has TRBV25-1 and TRBJ1-2, with 7 nucleotides matching TRBD1. J lost 0 bases, V lost 3 bases, and 10 bases had no gene match. CDR3 length: 17 amino acids. The V gene's germline CDR1 is MGHDK and CDR2 SYGVNS. The CDR3 DNA reads as TGTGCCAGCAGTGAGAGCTTGGGAACAGGGGCTAACTATGGCTACACCTTC. Its translation: CASSESLGTGANYGYTF.

This sequence joins TRBV15 and TRBJ1-2; 8 bases are shared with TRBD1. The V gene's germline CDR1 is LNHNV and CDR2 YYDKDF (reference sequence). With 4 bases clipped from V and 9 bases from J, the junction kept 7 bases outside the gene matches. This CDR3 region has 13 residues. The CDR3: CATSKQGDGRYTF. In nucleotides, the CDR3 is TGTGCCACCAGCAAACAGGGGGACGGCCGCTACACCTTC.

This chain uses TRBV28 with TRBJ1-3; 8 nucleotides match TRBD1. This CDR3 is 16 amino acids long. Germline-derived CDR1 and CDR2 are MDHEN and SYDVKM. The J segment lost 1 base and the V segment lost 5 bases, leaving 7 bases of the junction unmatched. Written as DNA, the CDR3 is TGTGCCAGCAGTCCCAGACAGGGGAATTCTGGAAACACCATATATTTT. Protein sequence: CASSPRQGNSGNTIYF.

The rearrangement links TRBV7-8 to TRBJ2-1; perhaps D is TRBD1 or TRBD2 (5 bases each). Germline assignment: CDR1 SGHVS and CDR2 FQNEAQ. The CDR3 runs to 17 residues. V lost 8 bases, J lost 8 bases, and 28 bases lay in between. The CDR3 is CASRILRGTEGRYEQFF. The CDR3 coding sequence is TGTGCCAGCCGAATTCTAAGAGGGACCGAGGGCCGATATGAGCAGTTCTTC.

The J gene is TRBJ1-2, the V gene TRBV4-1; a weak D match, TRBD1 (5 bases). Germline V lookup: CDR1 MGHRA, CDR2 YSYEKL. The V end was cut by 4 bases, the J end by 5 bases, with 14 bases between. The CDR3 covers 14 residues. Written as DNA, the CDR3 is TGCGCCAGCAGCCCACCGGGGGACCTGTATGGCTACACCTTC. Translation gives CASSPPGDLYGYTF.

The gene calls are TRBV7-8 and TRBJ2-7; 8 bases align to TRBD2. The CDR3 totals 16 residues. Germline assignment: CDR1 SGHVS and CDR2 FQNEAQ. J was trimmed by 2 bases and V by 8 bases; bases with no gene match: 14. CDR3 coding DNA: TGTGCCAGCGGTTCCGGACCGGGACTAGGAACCTACGAGCAGTACTTC. Its translation is CASGSGPGLGTYEQYF. Together with reference TRBV7-8 and TRBJ2-7, the CDR3 gives the full variable domain: GAGVSQSPRYKVAKRGQDVALRCDPISGHVSLFWYQQALGQGPEFLTYFQNEAQLDKSGLPSDRFFAERPEGSVSTLKIQRTQQEDSAVYLCASGSGPGLGTYEQYFGPGTRLTVT.

The chain joins TRBV5-4 to TRBJ2-5; 8 positions match TRBD1. Unmatched junction bases numbered 1, after V lost 0 bases and J lost 3 bases. Germline CDR1 reads SGHNT; CDR2 reads YYREEE (reference sequence). The CDR3 has 14 residues. CDR3 nucleotide sequence: TGTGCCAGCAGCTTGGACAGGGGGAAAGAGACCCAGTACTTC. Protein sequence: CASSLDRGKETQYF.

J is TRBJ1-2 and V is TRBV2, with D unclear. Trimming cost V 3 bases and J 4 bases, with 6 bases left between them. Germline V gene lookup returns CDR1 SNHLY and CDR2 FYNNEI. The length of the CDR3 is 12 residues. The CDR3 here is CASSDPSYGYTF. The CDR3 DNA reads TGTGCCAGCAGTGATCCATCCTATGGCTACACCTTC.

Of note for this clone: Other DNA sequences of this sample code for an identical CDR3. The chain links TRBV5-1 to TRBJ1-4, with 9 bases identical to TRBD1. Germline CDR1 SGHRS, CDR2 YFSETQ. The CDR3 loop spans 13 amino acids. J was trimmed by 8 bases and V by 2 bases; bases with no gene match: 1. Here the CDR3 reads CASSFDRGEKLFF. The DNA for the CDR3 is TGCGCCAGCAGCTTTGACAGGGGGGAAAAACTGTTTTTT. Full variable domain (remainder filled in from reference TRBV5-1 and TRBJ1-4): KAGVTQTPRYLIKTRGQQVTLSCSPISGHRSVSWYQQTPGQGLQFLFEYFSETQRNKGNFPGRFSGRQFSNSRSEMNVSTLELGDSALYLCASSFDRGEKLFFGSGTQLSVL.

The V gene is TRBV28, the J gene TRBJ1-4; the D gene is possibly TRBD1 (5 bases). Germline CDR1 and CDR2: MDHEN and SYDVKM. CDR3 size: 12 residues. Between the trimmed V and J ends, which lost 6 bases and 8 bases, there was a span of 10 bases. The DNA of the CDR3 is TGTGCCAGCAGGTCAGGGCTCGAAAAACTGTTTTTT. Translated: CASRSGLEKLFF.

This clone was detected once. This chain links TRBV7-2 with TRBJ2-1; possibly TRBD1 or TRBD2 for D (5 bases each). Germline V lookup: CDR1 SGHTA, CDR2 FQGNSA. Trimming took off 0 bases at V and 3 bases at J, with 15 bases between the two ends. The CDR3 runs to 17 residues. The CDR3 DNA follows: TGTGCCAGCAGCTTAGCGCTGTCCGGGACCTACTACAATGAGCAGTTCTTC. Protein product: CASSLALSGTYYNEQFF.

This clone was seen only a few times. The chain is built from TRBV27 and TRBJ2-2, with D hard to call. Trimming left V 4 bases short and J 4 bases short, with 10 bases between. The CDR3 contains 14 residues. Germline assignment: CDR1 MNHEY and CDR2 SMNVEV (reference sequence). CDR3 amino acids: CASSSSRSTGELFF. CDR3 in DNA: TGTGCCAGCAGTTCATCAAGGAGCACCGGGGAGCTGTTTTTT.

This rearrangement joins TRBV5-1 to TRBJ2-3; TRBD2 aligns across 10 bases. This CDR3 comprises 15 residues. The germline CDR1 and CDR2 sequences are SGHRS and YFSETQ. Trimming cost V 4 bases and J 2 bases; bases outside gene matches: 4. This CDR3 is CASSQAGGPTDTQYF. In DNA, the CDR3 is TGCGCCAGCAGCCAAGCGGGAGGGCCCACAGATACGCAGTATTTT.

This chain links TRBV4-1 with TRBJ1-4; D might be TRBD1 (6 bases). The CDR3 sequence is 16 residues long. The germline CDR1 and CDR2 sequences are MGHRA and YSYEKL. The germline V and J ends were trimmed by 1 base and 5 bases, with 14 bases remaining between them. The CDR3 region is CASSQVGGLGNEKLFF. The DNA for the CDR3 is TGCGCCAGCAGCCAAGTGGGGGGGCTAGGAAATGAAAAACTGTTTTTT.

The gene calls are TRBV29-1 and TRBJ2-1; D is uncertain. This CDR3 spans 11 amino acids. The V end lost 5 bases, the J end lost 7 bases, and 9 bases lay between the germline ends. Germline CDR1 and CDR2: SQVTM and ANQGSEA. CDR3 in amino acids: CSVSRANEQFF. CDR3 in DNA: TGCAGCGTTTCTAGAGCAAATGAGCAGTTCTTC.